This TCR beta chain is drawn from a study of cytomegalovirus exposure and HLA in healthy donors. 13 Jbeta primers and 60 Vbeta primers were used for the PCR. Data came from immunoSEQ multiplex PCR; TCRdb stores just in-frame clones and leaves some out. The sample includes some 120,000 clones, 75% to 85% seen only once; the top ten take more than 2.5%. The germline gives CDR1 ENHRY, CDR2 SYGVKD. The junction had 8 bases not matched to a gene; V was cut back by 7 bases and J by 0 bases. The CDR3 loop spans 15 amino acids. General study findings and limits: Previously analyzed data showed that most TCR beta V segments were productive at a frequency of about 87% or about 30%. The authors listed around 150 TCR beta chains as cytomegalovirus-associated. Donors were assumed by presence/absence analyses to have roughly uniform sequencing depth.

The sample holds a few counts of this clone. Antigen specificity is unknown. The chain couples TRBV10-3 to TRBJ2-7; 8 positions match TRBD1. This TCR derives from a male donor in good health and CMV-seronegative. Material for sequencing was PBMCs. The DNA for the CDR3 is TGTGCCATCACCCAGGGGGCCCAGAGCTCCTACGAGCAGTACTTC. Its protein is CAITQGAQSSYEQYF.